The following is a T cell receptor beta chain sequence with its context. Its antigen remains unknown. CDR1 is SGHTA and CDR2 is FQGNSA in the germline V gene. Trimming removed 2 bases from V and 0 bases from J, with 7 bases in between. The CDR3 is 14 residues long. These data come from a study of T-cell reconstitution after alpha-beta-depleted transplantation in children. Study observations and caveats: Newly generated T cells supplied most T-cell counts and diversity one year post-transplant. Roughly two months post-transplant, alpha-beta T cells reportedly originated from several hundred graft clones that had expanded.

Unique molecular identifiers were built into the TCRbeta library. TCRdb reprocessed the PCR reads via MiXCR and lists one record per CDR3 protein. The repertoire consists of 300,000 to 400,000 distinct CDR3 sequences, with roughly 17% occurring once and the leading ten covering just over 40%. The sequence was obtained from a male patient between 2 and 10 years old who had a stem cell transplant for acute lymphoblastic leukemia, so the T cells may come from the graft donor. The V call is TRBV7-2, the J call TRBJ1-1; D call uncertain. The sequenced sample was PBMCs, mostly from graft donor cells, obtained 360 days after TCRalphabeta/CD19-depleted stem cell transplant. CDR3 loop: CASSLTAMNTEAFF. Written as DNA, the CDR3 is TGTGCCAGCAGCTTAACCGCCATGAACACTGAAGCTTTCTTT.